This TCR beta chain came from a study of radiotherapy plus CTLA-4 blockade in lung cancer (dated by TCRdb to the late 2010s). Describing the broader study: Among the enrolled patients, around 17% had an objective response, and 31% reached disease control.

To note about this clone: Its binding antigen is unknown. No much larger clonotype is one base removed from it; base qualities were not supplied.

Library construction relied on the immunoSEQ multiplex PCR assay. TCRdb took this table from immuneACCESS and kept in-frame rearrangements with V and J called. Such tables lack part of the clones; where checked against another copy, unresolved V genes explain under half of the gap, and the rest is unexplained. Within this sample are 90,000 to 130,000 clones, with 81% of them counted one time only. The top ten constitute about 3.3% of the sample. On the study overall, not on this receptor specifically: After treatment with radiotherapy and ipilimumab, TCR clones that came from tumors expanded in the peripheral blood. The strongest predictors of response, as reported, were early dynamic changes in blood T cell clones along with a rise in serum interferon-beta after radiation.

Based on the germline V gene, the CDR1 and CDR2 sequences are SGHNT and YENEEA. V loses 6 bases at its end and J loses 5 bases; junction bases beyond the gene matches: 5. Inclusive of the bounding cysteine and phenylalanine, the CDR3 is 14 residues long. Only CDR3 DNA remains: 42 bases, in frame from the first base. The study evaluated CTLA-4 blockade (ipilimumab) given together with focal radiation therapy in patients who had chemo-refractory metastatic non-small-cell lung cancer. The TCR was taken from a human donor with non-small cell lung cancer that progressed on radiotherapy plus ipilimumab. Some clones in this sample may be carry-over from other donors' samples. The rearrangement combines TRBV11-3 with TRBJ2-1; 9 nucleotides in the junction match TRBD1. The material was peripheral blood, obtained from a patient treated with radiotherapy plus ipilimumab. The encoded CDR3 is CASSTGGGDNEQFF. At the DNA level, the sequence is TGTGCCAGCAGTACAGGGGGCGGCGACAATGAGCAGTTCTTC.